This T cell receptor beta chain was recovered during a study of T cells in Graves' hyperthyroidism and ophthalmopathy. For the study at large: Sampling of peripheral blood happened at initial diagnosis, prior to any treatment. General study findings and limits: Blood shared most expanded thyroid clonotypes above 0.001.

The authors deemed Graves' hyperthyroidism stable absent ophthalmopathy progression within 18 months. Fresh peripheral blood, under 13 ml, yielded the PBMCs. CDR3 length equals 17 residues. Trimming cost V 6 bases and J 0 bases; bases outside gene matches: 7. Germline V gives CDR1 MNHEY, CDR2 SMNVEV (reference sequence). Amplified regions were TCR beta CDR3 sequences from RNA transcripts. The HTBI set primed first-round TCR CDR3 RT-PCR. In TCRdb, the multiplex PCR reads were re-called with MiXCR into one record per CDR3 protein. The sample lists around 300,000 distinct CDR3 sequences, roughly 13% occurring once. There are many counts of this clonotype. No antigen is known for it.

This TCR was sampled from a woman aged 30 to 39 with Graves' hyperthyroidism. Input material: blood. The chain carries TRBV27 and TRBJ2-3, with TRBD2 identical over 12 bases. In nucleotides, the CDR3 is TGTGCCAGCAGGGGGGCCGGGACTAGCGGGAGCACAGATACGCAGTATTTT. It is translated as CASRGAGTSGSTDTQYF.